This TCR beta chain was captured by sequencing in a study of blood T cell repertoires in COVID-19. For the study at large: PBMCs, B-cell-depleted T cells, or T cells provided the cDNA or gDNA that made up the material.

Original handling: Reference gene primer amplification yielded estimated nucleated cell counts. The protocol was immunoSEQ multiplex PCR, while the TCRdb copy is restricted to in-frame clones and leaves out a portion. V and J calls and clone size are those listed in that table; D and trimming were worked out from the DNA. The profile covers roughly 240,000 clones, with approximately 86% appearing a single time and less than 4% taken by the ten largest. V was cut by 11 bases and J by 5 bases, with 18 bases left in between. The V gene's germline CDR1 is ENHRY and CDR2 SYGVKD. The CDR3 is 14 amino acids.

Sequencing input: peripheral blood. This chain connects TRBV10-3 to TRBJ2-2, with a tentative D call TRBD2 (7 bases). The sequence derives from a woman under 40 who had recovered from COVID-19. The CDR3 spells CASTGGPRTGELFF. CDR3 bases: TGTGCCTCCACCGGGGGGCCTCGAACCGGGGAGCTGTTTTTT.